This TCR beta chain emerged from a study of tumor-infiltrating lymphocytes in localized non-small cell lung cancer. Germline assignment: CDR1 ENHRY and CDR2 SYGVKD. J gave up 7 bases and V 2 bases, and 6 bases lay outside the gene matches. The CDR3 is made up of 15 amino acids. Assay: immunoSEQ multiplex PCR; the TCRdb copy retains only in-frame clones and omits some. Altogether around 25,000 clones are present, 73% being singletons, with the ten largest covering approximately 6.3%. With respect to this clone: Its antigen is currently unknown.

Study findings and constraints: TCR sequencing covered a subset of patients with enough tissue. No T-cell fraction difference was seen between IM1 and IM2 tumors. Compared with uninvolved lung, tumors showed higher T cell infiltration by TCRbeta sequencing.

The chain employs TRBV10-3 and TRBJ2-1; 9 bases agree with TRBD1. What was sequenced was lung tumor tissue. The source is a human donor with non-small cell lung cancer. The CDR3 DNA sequence: TGTGCCATCAGTGAGGACAACAGGGGGCGGAATGAGCAGTTCTTC. This gives the protein CAISEDNRGRNEQFF.